This TCR beta chain originates from a study of blood T cells in healthy people across ages. Study conclusions and caveats: The study lacked donor CMV status, which possibly confounded expanded clonotype changes.

The CDR3 is made up of 15 amino acids. The junction had 3 bases not matched to a gene; V was cut back by 5 bases and J by 1 base. Germline CDR1 and CDR2: SGHTA and FQGNSA. This clonotype has ten or more counts. Its antigen is not known. Combining a sample-barcoded 5' primer with a J-beta primer mix, a second PCR ran for about 7 to 11 cycles. MiXCR was run by TCRdb on the 5' RACE reads, yielding one entry per CDR3 protein. Of hundreds of thousands of distinct CDR3 sequences in the sample, under 70% are singletons; the top ten hold 30% to 45%. Sequenced material: blood. The TCR was taken from a man in his sixties in good health. The rearrangement uses TRBV7-2 and TRBJ1-2, with 11 nucleotides matching TRBD1. The CDR3 DNA is TGTGCCAGCAGCATGGGACAGGGGGTTAACTATGGCTACACCTTC. This sequence encodes CASSMGQGVNYGYTF.